The 23 T cell receptor beta chains given below trace back to one sample, sequenced in a study of CD8+ T cells in alopecia areata. Extracted RNA was reverse transcribed, and the resulting cDNA served as sequencing template. The repertoire was sequenced with immunoSEQ multiplex PCR; TCRdb's copy has only in-frame clones and lacks some. The table lists about 120,000 clones, no singletons, with around 20% in the top ten. Sequences were obtained from lesional skin. The source is a C3H/HeJ mouse with alopecia areata. For the strain, the MHC haplotype given is H2-k.

This clone was seen more than once but under ten times. Mouse gene names apply. The CDR3 end is not reached by the read, which stops 4 residues before it; the germline J gene fills it in. The J gene is TRBJ1-1, the V gene TRBV5; 7 bases line up with TRBD1. Per germline, CDR1 LGHNA and CDR2 YNLKQL (reference sequence). V dropped 3 bases and J dropped 4; count of bases not matched to a gene: 5. The CDR3 runs to 14 residues. The part of the CDR3 DNA that was read is TGTGCCAGCAGCCACGACAGGGAGGGCACA. Amino acids: CASSHDREGT. The entire CDR3 is CASSHDREGTEVFF.

This clone was counted a few times. Gene and germline names: mouse. Read coverage stops 4 residues before the CDR3 terminus; the germline J gene supplies the remainder. The chain carries TRBV13-3 and TRBJ2-5; 8 positions match TRBD2. This CDR3 comprises 16 residues. The germline CDR1 and CDR2 sequences are NNHDY and SYVADS. After removal of 2 bases from V and 0 bases from J, the junction contained 5 bases not matched to a gene. Partial CDR3 DNA: TGTGCCAGCAGTGAGAGCCTGGGGGGCAACCAAGAC. Translation gives CASSESLGGNQD. The whole CDR3 sequence reads CASSESLGGNQDTQYF.

The table lists this clone with a few counts. Gene names denote mouse genes. The DNA read from the CDR3 is TGTGCCAGCAGTATTCGACAGCTTAACCAAGAC. Translation: CASSIRQLNQD. The whole CDR3 is CASSIRQLNQDTQYF. This chain connects TRBV19 to TRBJ2-5, with D tentatively TRBD1 (5 bases). Sequencing ends 4 residues short of the CDR3 end; the germline J gene provides the rest. The length of the CDR3 is 15 residues. Between the trimmed V and J ends, which lost 2 bases and 0 bases, there was a span of 10 bases. The V gene's germline CDR1 is FNHDT and CDR2 SITEND (reference sequence). The entire variable domain, with the rest obtained from reference TRBV19 and TRBJ2-5, is as follows: GGIITQTPKFLIGQEGQKLTLKCQQNFNHDTMYWYRQDSGKGLRLIYYSITENDLQKGDLSEGYDASREKKSSFSLTVTSAQKNEMAVFLCASSIRQLNQDTQYFGPGTRLLVL.

Turning to this clone: Gene names denote mouse genes. The read gets to within 4 residues of the CDR3 end, and the germline J gene fills in the rest. The V and J genes are TRBV13-3 and TRBJ2-5, with TRBD1 matching over 8 bases. Per the germline V gene, CDR1 is NNHDY and CDR2 is SYVADS. This CDR3 has 14 residues. The CDR3 region is CASSGRGRGDTQYF. The sequenced part of the CDR3 DNA is TGTGCCAGCAGTGGCAGGGGGCGCGGGGAC. Full variable domain (missing parts from reference TRBV13-3 and TRBJ2-5): EAAVTQSPRSKVAVTGGKVTLSCHQTNNHDYMYWYRQDTGHGLRLIHYSYVADSTEKGDIPDGYKASRPSQENFSLILELASLSQTAVYFCASSGRGRGDTQYFGPGTRLLVL.

Worth noting for this clone: Mouse names are used for the genes. Read data end 4 residues before the CDR3 end; the end is taken from the germline J gene. Distinct nucleotide sequences in the sample also encode this CDR3. The chain is built from TRBV1 and TRBJ2-5; D uncertain. Germline V lookup: CDR1 NSQYPW, CDR2 LRSPGD (reference sequence). The CDR3 spans 14 residues. Trimming took off 0 bases at V and 3 bases at J, with 7 bases between the two ends. This CDR3 is CTCSADRYQDTQYF. The sequenced CDR3 bases are TGCACCTGCAGTGCAGACAGGTATCAAGAC.

This clone was counted a few times. All gene names here are mouse names. The read finishes 4 residues shy of the CDR3 end, and the germline J gene is used to complete it. The chain uses TRBV13-1 and TRBJ2-1; 10 bases are shared with TRBD2. This CDR3 region has 14 residues. In germline, CDR1 is NSHNY, CDR2 SYGAGN. The sequenced CDR3 bases are TGTGCCAGCAGTGATAGACTGGGGGGTACT. Its translation is CASSDRLGGT. The whole CDR3 protein is CASSDRLGGTEQFF.

With regard to this clone: The gene symbols are mouse symbols. With the read ending 4 residues before the CDR3 end, the germline J gene is used to fill in that end. V usage is TRBV13-3 and J usage is TRBJ1-2, with D maybe TRBD1 (6 bases). This CDR3 region has 14 residues. Trimming took 1 base from V and 3 from J, leaving 10 bases between them. CDR1 is NNHDY, CDR2 SYVADS, per germline. Here the CDR3 reads CASSDRGAYSDYTF. The sequenced part of the CDR3 DNA is TGTGCCAGCAGTGATCGGGGGGCTTACTCC.

This clone showed up just a few times. Gene names refer to mouse genes. The missing CDR3 end, 4 residues past where the read stops, is filled in from the germline J gene. This rearrangement joins TRBV1 to TRBJ1-1; no firm D call. CDR3 length: 13 amino acids. CDR1 NSQYPW and CDR2 LRSPGD come from the germline V gene (reference sequence). Between the trimmed V and J ends, which lost 1 base and 3 bases, there was a span of 6 bases. The CDR3 here is CTCSAVWDTEVFF. CDR3 DNA (partial): TGCACCTGCAGTGCAGTATGGGACACA.

Points on this clone: Gene names refer to mouse genes. The read ends 4 residues early relative to the CDR3; the germline J gene fills the gap. The chain is built from TRBV17 and TRBJ2-5; TRBD1 aligns across 7 bases. The CDR3 spans 13 residues. Germline CDR1 and CDR2: MNHDT and YYDKIL. V lost 6 bases to trimming and J lost 2 bases; unmatched junction nucleotides: 2. The CDR3 here is CASRGTAQDTQYF. The part of the CDR3 DNA that was read is TGTGCTAGCAGGGGGACAGCCCAAGAC.

In the case of this clone: Germline and genes here are mouse. The read comes to an end 4 residues before the CDR3 does, leaving the germline J gene to fill in the end. The same CDR3 can be traced to other DNA sequences in this sample. The chain has TRBV19 and TRBJ2-1, with 11 bases that match TRBD1. With 0 bases clipped from V and 3 bases from J, the junction kept 2 bases outside the gene matches. The CDR3 extends over 16 amino acids. Germline V CDR1 and CDR2: FNHDT, SITEND (reference sequence). CDR3 in amino acids: CASSIGTGGGYAEQFF. The CDR3 bases that were read are TGTGCCAGCAGTATAGGGACAGGGGGCGGCTATGCT.

This clone has a handful of counts. The listed genes are named as in mouse. Coverage ceases 4 residues before the CDR3 finishes, and the germline J gene fills in the end. The rearrangement joins TRBV13-3 to TRBJ2-5; D perhaps matches TRBD1 (5 bases). Germline values: CDR1 NNHDY, CDR2 SYVADS. The V end was cut by 2 bases, the J end by 0 bases, with 10 bases between. There are 15 residues in the CDR3. The CDR3 DNA, read in part, is TGTGCCAGCAGTGAGAAGACAGAAAACCAAGAC. Translated: CASSEKTENQD. In full, the CDR3 is CASSEKTENQDTQYF.

In its sample, this clone was seen a few times. Gene names denote mouse genes. From the germline J gene comes the end of the CDR3, since the read stops 4 residues before it. The genes are TRBV13-2 and TRBJ1-2, with 9 bases lining up with TRBD1. Germline loops: CDR1 NNHNN, CDR2 SYGAGS (reference sequence). With V trimmed by 5 bases and J by 4 bases, 3 bases remained unmatched. CDR3 length equals 13 residues. This chain's CDR3 is CASGTGGSSDYTF. Incomplete CDR3 DNA: TGTGCCAGCGGGACAGGGGGAAGCTCC.

Of note for this clone: The listed genes are named as in mouse. The sequence runs out 4 residues before the end of the CDR3; the remainder is reconstructed from the germline J gene. This chain joins TRBV13-3 and TRBJ2-5, with TRBD1 identical over 9 bases. The germline gives CDR1 NNHDY, CDR2 SYVADS. Trimming took 0 bases from V and 2 from J; bases not matched to a gene: 7. The CDR3 contains 17 residues. The CDR3 reads CASSDATGGEGQDTQYF. The part of the CDR3 DNA that was read is TGTGCCAGCAGTGATGCAACAGGGGGCGAGGGCCAAGAC.

This clone was counted at least ten times. Mouse names are used for the genes. The CDR3 is cut off 4 residues early in the read; its end comes from the germline J gene. The genes are TRBV13-3 and TRBJ2-1; TRBD1 is a possible D gene (5 bases). Germline loops: CDR1 NNHDY, CDR2 SYVADS. The CDR3 length is 14 residues. The V gene lost 3 bases and the J gene lost 3 bases, with 10 bases spanning the gap. This CDR3 reads CASSVQGAYAEQFF. Partial CDR3 DNA: TGTGCCAGCAGTGTGCAGGGAGCCTATGCT.

This clone showed up just a few times. The genes and germline here are from mouse. The read stops 4 residues short of the end of the CDR3; the missing end is completed from the germline J gene. The chain links TRBV12-1 to TRBJ1-2, with 9 bases identical to TRBD1. CDR1 and CDR2 (germline): SGHSN, HYEKVE. The CDR3 runs 14 residues. The J segment lost 4 bases and the V segment lost 3 bases, leaving 5 bases of the junction unmatched. The chain's CDR3 is CASSSTGGGSDYTF. Partial CDR3 DNA: TGTGCCAGCTCTTCTACAGGGGGCGGCTCC.

This clone has just a few counts. Germline and genes: mouse. The read terminates 4 residues before the CDR3 end, so the remaining end is supplied by the germline J gene. The rearrangement links TRBV14 to TRBJ2-1; perhaps TRBD1 as D (5 bases). The CDR3 covers 14 residues. CDR1 is SGHDT, CDR2 FRDEAV, per germline. Deletions cut 2 bases from V and 0 bases from J, with 6 bases between. CDR3 sequence: CASSLTANYAEQFF. CDR3 DNA (partial): TGTGCCAGCAGTTTGACAGCTAACTATGCT.

This clone was found a few times. Genes and germline come from the mouse. With the read ending 4 residues before the CDR3 end, the germline J gene is used to fill in that end. The chain recombines TRBV17 with TRBJ1-2; D remains ambiguous. Looked up from germline, CDR1 is MNHDT and CDR2 is YYDKIL. CDR3 length: 14 residues. V shed 1 base and J shed 0 bases, with 6 bases lying between them. Partial CDR3 DNA: TGTGCTAGCAGTAGAGTGACAACAAACTCC. Translation: CASSRVTTNS. The CDR3 as a whole reads CASSRVTTNSDYTF.

Note on this clone: The germline and genes are mouse ones. The read stops 4 residues short of the end of the CDR3; the missing end is completed from the germline J gene. This chain uses TRBV13-3 with TRBJ2-3; 8 nucleotides match TRBD2. CDR3 length equals 16 residues. V was pared by 2 bases and J by 0 bases, with 5 bases of the junction left unmatched. Germline loops: CDR1 NNHDY, CDR2 SYVADS. This chain's CDR3 is CASSDWGDSSAETLYF. CDR3 bases read: TGTGCCAGCAGTGACTGGGGGGATTCTAGTGCAGAA.

On this clone itself: Gene names refer to mouse genes. The CDR3 extends 4 residues past the end of the read, so its final part is completed from the germline J gene. The chain carries TRBV16 and TRBJ1-4, with 7 bases identical to TRBD1. Trimming removed 1 base from V and 3 bases from J; junction bases left unmatched: 2. In germline, CDR1 is SGHSA, CDR2 FRNQAP. The CDR3 sequence is 15 residues long. CDR3: CASSLGQGANERLFF. The CDR3 DNA, read in part, is TGTGCAAGCAGCTTAGGACAGGGAGCCAACGAA.

This clone appeared a few times. The listed genes are named as in mouse. The missing CDR3 end, 4 residues past where the read stops, is filled in from the germline J gene. This chain uses TRBV13-1 with TRBJ2-5; tentative D call: TRBD1 (6 bases). This CDR3 is 14 amino acids long. CDR1 and CDR2 from the germline V gene are NSHNY and SYGAGN. Deletions cut 2 bases from V and 3 bases from J, with 10 bases between. CDR3 DNA, as far as it was read: TGTGCCAGCAGTGACGCCGGGACACAAGAC. Protein sequence: CASSDAGTQD. The full CDR3 is CASSDAGTQDTQYF.

In this sample, this clone turned up a few times. The gene names here belong to mouse. With the read ending 4 residues before the CDR3 end, the germline J gene is used to fill in that end. Other nucleotide sequences in the sample specify the same CDR3. This rearrangement joins TRBV1 to TRBJ2-3; D is possibly TRBD2 (7 bases). Trimming pared 1 base from V and 2 bases from J, leaving 10 bases between. CDR1 and CDR2 from the germline V gene are NSQYPW and LRSPGD (reference sequence). This CDR3 has 15 residues. The part of the CDR3 DNA that was read is TGCACCTGCAGTGCAGTGTGGGGGGCTGCAGAA. This encodes CTCSAVWGAAE. The full CDR3 reads CTCSAVWGAAETLYF.

This clone was recorded at least ten times. These gene names are mouse names. The CDR3 goes on 4 residues after the read ends, and that part is filled in from the germline J gene. The rearrangement joins TRBV1 to TRBJ2-1; TRBD2 agrees at 11 bases. The germline V gene encodes CDR1 NSQYPW and CDR2 LRSPGD (reference sequence). The CDR3 covers 16 residues. V lost 0 bases and J lost 5; bases outside the gene matches: 3. CDR3 sequence: CTCSADWTGGNAEQFF. Partial CDR3 DNA: TGCACCTGCAGTGCAGATTGGACTGGGGGGAATGCT.

This clone came up a few times. The gene names given are mouse names. The read stops 4 residues short of the end of the CDR3; the missing end is completed from the germline J gene. The rearrangement joins TRBV19 to TRBJ2-1; tentatively, D is TRBD2 (6 bases). Germline V gene data show CDR1 as FNHDT and CDR2 as SITEND (reference sequence). Trimming took 2 bases from V and 1 from J, leaving 10 bases between them. This CDR3 region has 15 residues. CDR3 region: CASSIPTGNYAEQFF. CDR3 DNA (partial): TGTGCCAGCAGTATCCCAACTGGGAACTATGCT. Combining the CDR3 with reference TRBV19 and TRBJ2-1 gives the whole variable domain GGIITQTPKFLIGQEGQKLTLKCQQNFNHDTMYWYRQDSGKGLRLIYYSITENDLQKGDLSEGYDASREKKSSFSLTVTSAQKNEMAVFLCASSIPTGNYAEQFFGPGTRLTVL.